The 27 T cell receptor beta chains reported below all come from one sample, sequenced in a study of T cell changes during pregnancy in multiple sclerosis. This table comes from immunoSEQ multiplex PCR, and its TCRdb copy is limited to in-frame clones, with some not included. The data show 50,000 to 65,000 clones, with 90% seen just once and under 2.5% held by the top ten. The sample in question was peripheral blood, obtained in the first trimester of pregnancy. These receptors were obtained from a female donor in good health, enrolled as a control in a pregnancy study.

The rearrangement links TRBV10-1 to TRBJ1-4; D gene uncertain. The CDR3 is 14 amino acids. Germline lookup yields CDR1 WNHNN and CDR2 SYGVQD (reference sequence). The V and J ends lost 2 bases and 3 bases respectively, with 7 bases between them. The CDR3 here is CASSEGAPNEKLFF. The CDR3 DNA reads as TGCGCCAGCAGTGAGGGAGCGCCTAATGAAAAACTGTTTTTT.

This chain uses TRBV7-2 with TRBJ2-1; TRBD1 might be the D (5 bases). This CDR3 has 15 residues. V lost 0 bases and J lost 9, with 15 bases in between. The germline V gene encodes CDR1 SGHTA and CDR2 FQGNSA. CDR3 DNA: TGTGCCAGCAGCTTAGCGCAGGGTTCTCAAACTGAGCAGTTCTTC. Translation: CASSLAQGSQTEQFF. The full variable domain, completed using reference TRBV7-2 and TRBJ2-1, is GAGVSQSPSNKVTEKGKDVELRCDPISGHTALYWYRQSLGQGLEFLIYFQGNSAPDKSGLPSDRFSAERTGGSVSTLTIQRTQQEDSAVYLCASSLAQGSQTEQFFGPGTRLTVL.

V and J are TRBV9 and TRBJ2-1; TRBD2 is a possible D gene (6 bases). The V gene's germline CDR1 is SGDLS and CDR2 YYNGEE. The ends were cut back, 0 bases at V and 10 bases at J, with 14 bases in the middle. This CDR3 region has 14 residues. The DNA of the CDR3 is TGTGCCAGCAGCGTAGAGGGCGGGATGAGAGAGCAGTTCTTC. Encoded protein: CASSVEGGMREQFF.

This clone was picked up a small number of times. The CDR3 sequence: CASSDGGLEAFF. In DNA form, the CDR3 reads TGTGCCAGCAGTGACGGGGGGCTTGAAGCTTTCTTT. This chain uses TRBV2 with TRBJ1-1, with D perhaps TRBD1 (6 bases). Per the germline V gene, CDR1 is SNHLY and CDR2 is FYNNEI. The CDR3 runs 12 residues. V lost 3 bases and J 7 bases, leaving 9 bases between the germline ends.

This clone was seen a single time. The chain carries TRBV4-2 and TRBJ2-7; D is possibly TRBD1 (7 bases). The germline V and J ends were trimmed by 0 bases and 1 base, with 13 bases remaining between them. The length of the CDR3 is 16 residues. CDR1 is LGHNA, CDR2 YNFKEQ, per germline. CDR3 DNA sequence: TGTGCCAGCAGCCAAGATCCGGCAGGGGGGTCCTACGAGCAGTACTTC. It translates to CASSQDPAGGSYEQYF.

This rearrangement joins TRBV5-6 to TRBJ2-1; TRBD2 agrees at 7 bases. J gave up 3 bases and V 4 bases, and 10 bases lay outside the gene matches. Germline V lookup: CDR1 SGHDT, CDR2 YYEEEE. This CDR3 comprises 16 residues. The CDR3 DNA reads as TGTGCCAGCAGCCACACTAGCGAAGTAAACTACAATGAGCAGTTCTTC. Protein sequence: CASSHTSEVNYNEQFF.

The genes are TRBV29-1 and TRBJ2-1; the match to TRBD1 covers 7 bases. Germline CDR1 is SQVTM and CDR2 is ANQGSEA. The CDR3 contains 12 residues. V shed 7 bases and J 5 bases; nucleotides not matched to a gene: 5. The CDR3 region is CSGQGVNNEQFF. CDR3 in DNA: TGCAGCGGGCAGGGGGTGAACAATGAGCAGTTCTTC.

This chain joins TRBV10-3 and TRBJ1-4, with TRBD1 as a possible D gene (6 bases). This CDR3 is 15 amino acids long. Germline CDR1 reads ENHRY; CDR2 reads SYGVKD. V gave up 2 bases and J gave up 8 bases, with 15 bases separating them. The chain's CDR3 is CAISEPGGGHEKLFF. Written as DNA, the CDR3 is TGTGCCATCAGTGAGCCGGGGGGGGGCCACGAAAAACTGTTTTTT.

The chain carries TRBV6-1 and TRBJ2-2; possible D gene TRBD1, 5 bases. The germline V gene has CDR1 MNHNS and CDR2 SASEGT. V was pared by 2 bases and J by 7 bases, with 17 bases between. The CDR3 sequence is 16 residues long. The CDR3 protein is CASSEPPPGLGGELFF. The CDR3 DNA sequence: TGTGCCAGCAGTGAACCCCCCCCAGGGCTGGGCGGGGAGCTGTTTTTT.

The V call is TRBV7-6, the J call TRBJ1-5, with D unclear. V lost 4 bases and J lost 3, with 13 bases in between. The CDR3 totals 15 residues. Germline V gene data show CDR1 as SGHVS and CDR2 as FNYEAQ. The CDR3 DNA reads TGTGCCAGCAGCTCTTCCTCCCCCGTCAATCAGCCCCAGCATTTT. Its protein product is CASSSSSPVNQPQHF. Based on the CDR3 plus reference TRBV7-6 and TRBJ1-5, the full variable domain is GAGVSQSPRYKVTKRGQDVALRCDPISGHVSLYWYRQALGQGPEFLTYFNYEAQQDKSGLPNDRFSAERPEGSISTLTIQRTEQRDSAMYRCASSSSSPVNQPQHFGDGTRLSIL.

This chain joins TRBV19 and TRBJ2-7; weak D call: TRBD1 (5 bases). Germline V CDR1 and CDR2: LNHDA, SQIVND (reference sequence). The CDR3 has 12 amino acids. Trimming removed 4 bases from V and 4 bases from J, with 8 bases in between. CDR3 sequence reads: CASSTQGYEQYF. The CDR3 DNA reads as TGTGCCAGTAGTACGCAGGGATACGAGCAGTACTTC.

This sequence joins TRBV5-1 and TRBJ2-5, with 8 bases aligning to TRBD2. The J call may be wrong; the DNA end is better matched by TRBJ2-7. This CDR3 is 16 amino acids long. Per germline, CDR1 SGHRS and CDR2 YFSETQ. CDR3 loop: CASSLAPAGDSYEQYF. CDR3 coding DNA: TGCGCCAGCAGCTTGGCTCCAGCGGGAGACTCCTACGAGCAGTACTTC.

Points on this clone: At one of its ends the junction is not consistent with the germline gene, which may arise from a read error. The chain employs TRBV28 and TRBJ1-5, with D perhaps matching TRBD1 (6 bases). This CDR3 comprises 15 residues. Germline V gene sequence: CDR1 MDHEN, CDR2 SYDVKM. The chain's CDR3 is CASSFTGRFNQPRHF. The CDR3 DNA sequence: TGTGCCAGCAGTTTCACAGGGCGTTTCAATCAGCCCCGGCATTTT. Supplemented by reference TRBV28 and TRBJ1-5, the full variable domain reads DVKVTQSSRYLVKRTGEKVFLECVQDMDHENMFWYRQDPGLGLRLIYFSYDVKMKEKGDIPEGYSVSREKKERFSLILESASTNQTSMYLCASSFTGRFNQPRHFGDGTRLSIL.

This chain links TRBV11-2 with TRBJ2-7; 9 nucleotides agree with TRBD2. This CDR3 contains 15 residues. V lost 4 bases to trimming and J lost 4 bases; unmatched junction nucleotides: 8. Looked up from germline, CDR1 is SGHAT and CDR2 is FQNNGV. The CDR3 protein is CASSWLAGDQYEQYF. The CDR3 DNA reads as TGTGCCAGCAGCTGGTTAGCGGGAGATCAGTACGAGCAGTACTTC.

This chain links TRBV6-1 with TRBJ1-2; no firm D call. Germline CDR1 is MNHNS and CDR2 is SASEGT. This CDR3 comprises 12 residues. Trimming removed 11 bases from V and 4 bases from J, with 14 bases in between. For the CDR3, the DNA is TGTGCCTGCAACTCACCACCCTATGGCTACACCTTC. Translating it yields CACNSPPYGYTF.

The rearrangement links TRBV7-2 to TRBJ2-2; D call uncertain. The length of the CDR3 is 13 residues. CDR1 is SGHTA and CDR2 is FQGNSA in the germline V gene. V was pared by 5 bases and J by 4 bases, with 8 bases between. The CDR3 nucleotides are TGTGCCAGCAGCCGTAGCAGCACCGGGGAGCTGTTTTTT. Translating it yields CASSRSSTGELFF.

The chain uses TRBV6-5 and TRBJ1-2, with TRBD1 as a possible D gene (6 bases). V lost 2 bases, J lost 2 bases, and 9 bases lay in between. Germline-derived CDR1 and CDR2 are MNHEY and SVGAGI. The CDR3 runs 14 residues. The CDR3 is CASSYAGENYGYTF. The CDR3 DNA sequence: TGTGCCAGCAGTTACGCAGGGGAGAACTATGGCTACACCTTC.

This chain joins TRBV10-3 and TRBJ2-5; 9 bases align to TRBD1. The CDR3 extends over 14 amino acids. V lost 1 base and J lost 5; bases outside the gene matches: 2. The V gene's germline CDR1 is ENHRY and CDR2 SYGVKD. Written as DNA, the CDR3 is TGTGCCATCAGTGAGTATGGACAGGGGGAGACCCAGTACTTC. Protein product: CAISEYGQGETQYF.

The J gene is TRBJ2-5, the V gene TRBV15; D not certain. Germline CDR1 LNHNV, CDR2 YYDKDF (reference sequence). V was trimmed by 2 bases and J by 3 bases, leaving 10 bases between them. The CDR3 totals 14 residues. The CDR3 sequence is CATSRFAQEETQYF. CDR3 coding DNA: TGTGCCACCAGCAGATTCGCCCAGGAAGAGACCCAGTACTTC.

The chain joins TRBV27 to TRBJ2-1; 10 bases align to TRBD2. The V segment lost 4 bases and the J segment 9 bases; nucleotides outside the gene matches: 12. Looked up from germline, CDR1 is MNHEY and CDR2 is SMNVEV (reference sequence). CDR3 size: 16 residues. CDR3: CASSSPSGGARSEQFF. In nucleotides, the CDR3 is TGTGCCAGCAGTTCCCCCAGCGGGGGGGCCCGTAGTGAGCAGTTCTTC.

The chain recombines TRBV6-4 with TRBJ2-1, with 10 bases lining up with TRBD2. In germline, CDR1 is MRHNA, CDR2 SNTAGT. V dropped 0 bases and J dropped 10; count of bases not matched to a gene: 12. This CDR3 is 17 amino acids long. The CDR3 region has the DNA TGTGCCAGCAGTGACTCGAATCTAGCGGGAGATCAGGGGGAGCAGTTCTTC. Translated: CASSDSNLAGDQGEQFF.

The V and J genes are TRBV18 and TRBJ2-5, with D perhaps matching TRBD1 (6 bases). Per the germline V gene, CDR1 is KGHSH and CDR2 is LQKENI. Trimming took off 4 bases at V and 2 bases at J, with 8 bases between the two ends. This CDR3 has 13 residues. In DNA, the CDR3 is TGTGCCAGCTCACGAGGACAGCAAGAGACCCAGTACTTC. Translation gives CASSRGQQETQYF.

V is TRBV11-1 and J is TRBJ2-7; 8 bases agree with TRBD2. The CDR3 has 14 amino acids. Germline assignment: CDR1 SGHAT and CDR2 FQDESV (reference sequence). With V trimmed by 4 bases and J by 4 bases, 6 bases remained unmatched. In DNA form, the CDR3 reads TGTGCCAGCAGCTCGGCGGGAGGCCCTTACGAGCAGTACTTC. It is translated as CASSSAGGPYEQYF.

This clone was observed a few times. V usage is TRBV2 and J usage is TRBJ2-5; possibly TRBD2 for D (5 bases). V lost 7 bases, J lost 2 bases, and 11 bases lay in between. CDR1 and CDR2 from the germline V gene are SNHLY and FYNNEI. The CDR3 consists of 13 residues. This CDR3 is CASTRTLQETQYF. CDR3 DNA sequence: TGTGCCAGCACCCGGACTTTACAAGAGACCCAGTACTTC.

The rearrangement uses TRBV5-1 and TRBJ2-3; 11 bases match TRBD2. CDR1 is SGHRS and CDR2 is YFSETQ in the germline V gene. V dropped 3 bases and J dropped 4; count of bases not matched to a gene: 4. There are 15 residues in the CDR3. DNA of the CDR3: TGCGCCAGCAGCTCCTCGACTAGCGGGGCAGATACGCAGTATTTT. It specifies CASSSSTSGADTQYF.

This chain links TRBV18 with TRBJ2-2; TRBD2 is a possible D gene (5 bases). V lost 3 bases to trimming and J lost 4 bases, with 24 bases between them. The CDR3 is 19 amino acids. Germline-derived CDR1 and CDR2 are KGHSH and LQKENI. The CDR3 loop is CASSPLGPGGEGSTGELFF. CDR3 DNA: TGTGCCAGCTCACCCCTCGGTCCCGGAGGCGAGGGTAGCACCGGGGAGCTGTTTTTT. Full variable domain (remainder filled in from reference TRBV18 and TRBJ2-2): NAGVMQNPRHLVRRRGQEARLRCSPMKGHSHVYWYRQLPEEGLKFMVYLQKENIIDESGMPKERFSAEFPKEGPSILRIQQVVRGDSAAYFCASSPLGPGGEGSTGELFFGEGSRLTVL.

The chain employs TRBV4-2 and TRBJ2-3; TRBD2 aligns across 8 bases. The CDR3 loop spans 21 amino acids. J was trimmed by 2 bases and V by 0 bases; bases with no gene match: 19. CDR1 and CDR2 from the germline V gene are LGHNA and YNFKEQ. CDR3 DNA: TGTGCCAGCAGCCAAGATCCCCTAGGTGGGGCGGGAGGCTCATCCACAGATACGCAGTATTTT. Protein sequence: CASSQDPLGGAGGSSTDTQYF.